This T cell receptor (beta chain) was found in a study of blood T cell repertoires in COVID-19. Study as a whole: From the United States, Italy and Spain came samples of acute and convalescent COVID-19.

The repertoire was sequenced with immunoSEQ multiplex PCR; TCRdb's copy has only in-frame clones and lacks some. This table holds approximately 250,000 clones, about 91% found once. The cohort comprised adults aged roughly 18 to 100 years residing in 20 to 25 US areas. This clone was observed a handful of times. The V end was cut by 1 base, the J end by 5 bases, with 24 bases between. The CDR3 runs to 18 residues. From germline, CDR1 is GTSNPN and CDR2 SVGIG (reference sequence). This sequence was found in a woman aged 40 to 49 with acute COVID-19. This rearrangement joins TRBV30 to TRBJ1-5; tentative D call: TRBD1 (6 bases). Sequencing was carried out using PBMCs or T cells enriched from blood (not recorded which). This chain's CDR3 is CAWSAEWGGELGDQPQHF. The CDR3 bases are TGTGCCTGGAGTGCAGAATGGGGGGGCGAATTAGGGGATCAGCCCCAGCATTTT.